One sample yielded the 2 T cell receptor beta chains listed below, sequenced in a study of Graves' ophthalmopathy and Graves' hyperthyroidism. RNA served as the template for amplifying TCR beta CDR3 regions. Second-round multiplex PCR followed a first-round RT-PCR using HTBI primers. From the multiplex PCR reads, TCRdb called clonotypes with MiXCR, one entry per CDR3 protein. The table lists approximately 160,000 distinct CDR3 sequences, 35% to 50% of them singletons, with 7.5% to 10% in the top ten. Material: peripheral blood. These TCRs come from a man younger than 40 with Graves' ophthalmopathy.

This clonotype was seen repeatedly, ten times or more. As DNA, the CDR3 is TGTGCCAGCAGTTCCCCCCCAGGGGGGTATGGCTACACCTTC. Translation: CASSSPPGGYGYTF. The gene calls are TRBV28 and TRBJ1-2; 7 bases line up with TRBD1. Unmatched junction bases numbered 7, after V lost 4 bases and J lost 5 bases. Germline V gene data show CDR1 as MDHEN and CDR2 as SYDVKM. The CDR3 is made up of 14 amino acids.

In this sample, this clonotype turned up many times. This chain joins TRBV6-1 and TRBJ2-7; TRBD2 matches 13 bases. There are 16 residues in the CDR3. The V and J ends lost 1 base and 6 bases, in that order; junction bases with no gene match: 6. Germline CDR1 and CDR2: MNHNS and SASEGT. The CDR3 DNA follows: TGTGCCAGCAGTGAAGAAGGACTAGCGGGAGTTCTCGAGCAGTACTTC. It encodes CASSEEGLAGVLEQYF.